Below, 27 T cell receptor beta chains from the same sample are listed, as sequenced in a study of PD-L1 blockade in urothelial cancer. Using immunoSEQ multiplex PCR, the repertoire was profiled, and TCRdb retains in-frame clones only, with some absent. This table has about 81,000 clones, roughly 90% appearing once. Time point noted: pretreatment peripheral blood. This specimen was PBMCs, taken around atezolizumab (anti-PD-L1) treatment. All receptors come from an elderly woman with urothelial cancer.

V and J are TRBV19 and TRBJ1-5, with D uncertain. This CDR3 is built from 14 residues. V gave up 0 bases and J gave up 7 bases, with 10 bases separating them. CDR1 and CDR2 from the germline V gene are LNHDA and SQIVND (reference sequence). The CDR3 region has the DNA TGTGCCAGTAGTATAGAAGGGAGAGGGCAGCCCCAGCATTTT. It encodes CASSIEGRGQPQHF.

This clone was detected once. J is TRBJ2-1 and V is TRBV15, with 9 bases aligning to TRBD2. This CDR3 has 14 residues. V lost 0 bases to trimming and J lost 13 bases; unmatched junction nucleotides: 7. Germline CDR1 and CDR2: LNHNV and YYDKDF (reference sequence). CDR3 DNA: TGTGCCACCAGCAGAGATCCGCGGGAGGGCCTTCAGTTCTTC. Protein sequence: CATSRDPREGLQFF.

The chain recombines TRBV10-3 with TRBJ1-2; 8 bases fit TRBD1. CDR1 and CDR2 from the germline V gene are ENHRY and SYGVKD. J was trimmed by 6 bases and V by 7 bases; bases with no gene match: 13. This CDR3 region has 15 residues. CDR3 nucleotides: TGTGCCATCACCCCACAAAACCCACAGGGGGATGGCTACACCTTC. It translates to CAITPQNPQGDGYTF.

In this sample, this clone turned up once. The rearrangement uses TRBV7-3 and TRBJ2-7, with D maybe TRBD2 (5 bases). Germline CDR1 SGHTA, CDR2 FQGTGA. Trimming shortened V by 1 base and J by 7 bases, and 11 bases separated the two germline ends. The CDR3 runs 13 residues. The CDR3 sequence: CASSLNRGEEQYF. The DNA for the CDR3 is TGTGCCAGCAGCTTAAATCGGGGAGAGGAGCAGTACTTC.

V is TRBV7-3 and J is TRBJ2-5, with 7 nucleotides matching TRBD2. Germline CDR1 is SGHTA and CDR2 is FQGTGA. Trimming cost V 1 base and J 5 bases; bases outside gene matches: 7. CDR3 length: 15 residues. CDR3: CASSLSGRDGETQYF. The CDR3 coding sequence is TGTGCCAGCAGCTTAAGTGGGAGGGACGGGGAGACCCAGTACTTC. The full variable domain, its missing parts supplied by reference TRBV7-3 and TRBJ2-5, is GAGVSQTPSNKVTEKGKYVELRCDPISGHTALYWYRQSLGQGPEFLIYFQGTGAADDSGLPNDRFFAVRPEGSVSTLKIQRTERGDSAVYLCASSLSGRDGETQYFGPGTRLLVL.

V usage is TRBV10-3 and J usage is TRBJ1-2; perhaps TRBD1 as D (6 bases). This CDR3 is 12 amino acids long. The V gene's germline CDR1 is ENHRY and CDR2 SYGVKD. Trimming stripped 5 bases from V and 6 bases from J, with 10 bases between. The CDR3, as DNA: TGTGCCATCAGTACAGGGTTCCATGGCTACACCTTC. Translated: CAISTGFHGYTF.

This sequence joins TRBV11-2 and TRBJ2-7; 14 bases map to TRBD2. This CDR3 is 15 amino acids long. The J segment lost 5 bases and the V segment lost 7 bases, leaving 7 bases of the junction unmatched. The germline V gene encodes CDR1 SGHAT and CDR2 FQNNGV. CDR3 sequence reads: CASNQGLAGANEQYF. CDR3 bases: TGTGCCAGCAACCAGGGACTAGCGGGAGCAAACGAGCAGTACTTC.

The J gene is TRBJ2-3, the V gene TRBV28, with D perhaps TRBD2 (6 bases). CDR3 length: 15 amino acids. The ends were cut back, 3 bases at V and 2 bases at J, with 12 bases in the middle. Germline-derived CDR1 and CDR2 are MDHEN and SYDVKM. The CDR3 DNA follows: TGTGCCAGCAGTTTGGCGGCGGGGTCCACAGATACGCAGTATTTT. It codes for CASSLAAGSTDTQYF.

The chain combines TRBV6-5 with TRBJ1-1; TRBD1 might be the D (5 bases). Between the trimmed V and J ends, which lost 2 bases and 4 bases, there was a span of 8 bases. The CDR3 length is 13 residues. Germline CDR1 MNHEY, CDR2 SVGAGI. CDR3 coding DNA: TGTGCCAGCAGTTACCTCCAGGGCACTGAAGCTTTCTTT. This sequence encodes CASSYLQGTEAFF.

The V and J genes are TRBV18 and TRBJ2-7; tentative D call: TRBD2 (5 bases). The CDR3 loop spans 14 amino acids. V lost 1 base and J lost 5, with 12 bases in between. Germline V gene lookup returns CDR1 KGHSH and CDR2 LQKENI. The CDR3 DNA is TGTGCCAGCTCACCACGGCACACGAGGGACGAGCAGTACTTC. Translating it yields CASSPRHTRDEQYF.

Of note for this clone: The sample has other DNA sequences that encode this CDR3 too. CDR3 region: CAWSPPRRRSYEQYF. CDR3 nucleotides: TGTGCCTGGAGTCCCCCACGGCGGAGGTCCTACGAGCAGTACTTC. The rearrangement joins TRBV30 to TRBJ2-7; the D gene is possibly TRBD2 (5 bases). This CDR3 region has 15 residues. V lost 2 bases to trimming and J lost 1 base, with 15 bases between them. Per the germline V gene, CDR1 is GTSNPN and CDR2 is SVGIG (reference sequence).

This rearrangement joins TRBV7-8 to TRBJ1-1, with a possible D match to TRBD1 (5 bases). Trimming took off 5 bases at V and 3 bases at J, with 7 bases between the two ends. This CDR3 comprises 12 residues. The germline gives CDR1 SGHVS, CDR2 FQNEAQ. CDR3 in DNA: TGTGCCAGCAGCCAGACAGACACTGAAGCTTTCTTT. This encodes CASSQTDTEAFF.

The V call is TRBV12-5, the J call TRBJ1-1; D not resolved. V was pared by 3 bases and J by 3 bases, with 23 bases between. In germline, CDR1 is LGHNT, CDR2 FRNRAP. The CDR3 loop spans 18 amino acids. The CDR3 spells CASGFRIPLSVGDTEAFF. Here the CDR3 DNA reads TGTGCTAGTGGTTTCCGAATACCCCTGAGCGTGGGTGACACTGAAGCTTTCTTT.

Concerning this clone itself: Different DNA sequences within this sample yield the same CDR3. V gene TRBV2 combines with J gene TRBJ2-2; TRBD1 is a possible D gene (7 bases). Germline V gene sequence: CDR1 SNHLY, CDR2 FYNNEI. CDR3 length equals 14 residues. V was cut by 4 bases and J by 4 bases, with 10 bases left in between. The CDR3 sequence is CASSGQGGTGELFF. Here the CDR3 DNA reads TGTGCCAGCAGTGGCCAGGGGGGCACCGGGGAGCTGTTTTTT.

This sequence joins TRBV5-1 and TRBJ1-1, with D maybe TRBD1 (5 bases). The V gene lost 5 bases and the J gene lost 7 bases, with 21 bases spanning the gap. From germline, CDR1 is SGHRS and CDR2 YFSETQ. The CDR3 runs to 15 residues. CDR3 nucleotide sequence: TGCGCCAGCAGAAACGTTGGGGGGGTCGACGGTGAAGCTTTCTTT. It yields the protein CASRNVGGVDGEAFF. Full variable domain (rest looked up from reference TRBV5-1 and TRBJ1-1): KAGVTQTPRYLIKTRGQQVTLSCSPISGHRSVSWYQQTPGQGLQFLFEYFSETQRNKGNFPGRFSGRQFSNSRSEMNVSTLELGDSALYLCASRNVGGVDGEAFFGQGTRLTVV.

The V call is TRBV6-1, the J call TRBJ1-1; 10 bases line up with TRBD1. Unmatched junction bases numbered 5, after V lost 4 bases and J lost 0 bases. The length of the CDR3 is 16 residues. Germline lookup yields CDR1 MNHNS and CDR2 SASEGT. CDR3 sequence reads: CASSVPGQGLNTEAFF. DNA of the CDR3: TGTGCCAGCAGTGTCCCGGGACAGGGGTTGAACACTGAAGCTTTCTTT.

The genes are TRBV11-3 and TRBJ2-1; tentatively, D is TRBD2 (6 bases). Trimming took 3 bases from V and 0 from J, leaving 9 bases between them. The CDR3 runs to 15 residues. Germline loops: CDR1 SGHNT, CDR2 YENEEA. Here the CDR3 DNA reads TGTGCCAGCAGCTTTAGCGGTAGCTCCTACAATGAGCAGTTCTTC. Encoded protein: CASSFSGSSYNEQFF.

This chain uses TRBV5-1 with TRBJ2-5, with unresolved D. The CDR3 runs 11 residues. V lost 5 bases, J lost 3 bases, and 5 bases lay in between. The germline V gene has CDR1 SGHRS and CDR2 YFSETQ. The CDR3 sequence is CASRLEETQYF. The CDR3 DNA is TGCGCCAGCAGACTCGAAGAGACCCAGTACTTC.

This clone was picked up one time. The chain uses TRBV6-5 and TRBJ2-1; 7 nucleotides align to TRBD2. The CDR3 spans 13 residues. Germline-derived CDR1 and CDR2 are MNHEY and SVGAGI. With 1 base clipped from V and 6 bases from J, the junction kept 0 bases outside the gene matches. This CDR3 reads CASSYLAGNEQFF. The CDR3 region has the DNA TGTGCCAGCAGTTACTTAGCGGGCAATGAGCAGTTCTTC.

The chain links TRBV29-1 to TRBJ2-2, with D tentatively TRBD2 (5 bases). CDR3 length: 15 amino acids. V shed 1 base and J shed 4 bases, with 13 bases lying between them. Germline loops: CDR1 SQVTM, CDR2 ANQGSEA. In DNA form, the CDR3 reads TGCAGCGTTGAAGGCGAGGGTTTCGGCACCGGGGAGCTGTTTTTT. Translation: CSVEGEGFGTGELFF.

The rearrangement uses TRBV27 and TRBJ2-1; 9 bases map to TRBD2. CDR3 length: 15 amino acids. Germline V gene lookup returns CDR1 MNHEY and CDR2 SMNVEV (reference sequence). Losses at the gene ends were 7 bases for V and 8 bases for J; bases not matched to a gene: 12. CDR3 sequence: CASKRTPSGTDEQFF. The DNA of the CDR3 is TGTGCCAGCAAAAGGACGCCTAGCGGGACGGATGAGCAGTTCTTC.

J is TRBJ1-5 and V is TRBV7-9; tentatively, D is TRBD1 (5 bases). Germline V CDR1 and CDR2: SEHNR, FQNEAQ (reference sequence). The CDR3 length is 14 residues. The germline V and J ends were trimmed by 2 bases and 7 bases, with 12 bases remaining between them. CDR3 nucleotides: TGTGCCAGCAGCTTACAGGGATTCGGCCAGCCCCAGCATTTT. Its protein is CASSLQGFGQPQHF.

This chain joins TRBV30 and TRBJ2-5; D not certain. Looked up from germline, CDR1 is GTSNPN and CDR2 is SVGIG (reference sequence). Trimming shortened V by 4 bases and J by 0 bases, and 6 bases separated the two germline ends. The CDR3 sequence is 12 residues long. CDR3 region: CAWTQNQETQYF. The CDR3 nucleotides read TGTGCCTGGACACAAAACCAAGAGACCCAGTACTTC. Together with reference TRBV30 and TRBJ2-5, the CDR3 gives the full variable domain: SQTIHQWPATLVQPVGSPLSLECTVEGTSNPNLYWYRQAAGRGLQLLFYSVGIGQISSEVPQNLSASRPQDRQFILSSKKLLLSDSGFYLCAWTQNQETQYFGPGTRLLVL.

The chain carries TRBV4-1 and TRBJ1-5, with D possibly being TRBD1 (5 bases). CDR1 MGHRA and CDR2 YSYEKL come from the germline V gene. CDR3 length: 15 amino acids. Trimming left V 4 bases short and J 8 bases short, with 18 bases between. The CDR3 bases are TGCGCCAGCAGCCCCGGGGGAAATGGGATTGAGCCCCAGCATTTT. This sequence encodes CASSPGGNGIEPQHF.

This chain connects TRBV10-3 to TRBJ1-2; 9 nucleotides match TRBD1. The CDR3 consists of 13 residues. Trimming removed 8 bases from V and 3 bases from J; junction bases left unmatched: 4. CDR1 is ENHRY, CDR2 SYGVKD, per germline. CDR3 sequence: CAIFRTGDYGYTF. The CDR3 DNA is TGTGCCATCTTCCGGACAGGGGACTATGGCTACACCTTC.

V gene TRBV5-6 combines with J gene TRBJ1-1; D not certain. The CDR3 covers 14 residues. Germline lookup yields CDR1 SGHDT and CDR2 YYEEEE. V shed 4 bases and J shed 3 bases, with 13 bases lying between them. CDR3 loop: CASSHLYGDTEAFF. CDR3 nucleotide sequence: TGTGCCAGCAGCCATTTGTACGGAGACACTGAAGCTTTCTTT.

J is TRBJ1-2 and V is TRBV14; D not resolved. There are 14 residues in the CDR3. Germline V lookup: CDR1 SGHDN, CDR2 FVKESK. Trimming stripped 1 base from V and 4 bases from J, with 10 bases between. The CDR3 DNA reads TGTGCCAGCAGCCAAGGGTTTCGGGGCTATGGCTACACCTTC. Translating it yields CASSQGFRGYGYTF.